These 12 T cell receptor beta chains were all obtained from the same sample, sequenced in a study of early T cells in non-severe SARS-CoV-2 infection. From the 5' RACE reads, TCRdb called clonotypes with MiXCR, one entry per CDR3 protein. The data contain about 37,000 distinct CDR3 sequences, 5% to 5.5% of them singletons. The source material was whole blood, sampled at baseline. Receptors were obtained from an adult who was a healthcare worker with PCR-confirmed SARS-CoV-2 infection or an uninfected control (not recorded which).

Ten or more counts support this clonotype. This rearrangement joins TRBV24-1 to TRBJ2-3; TRBD2 matches at 7 bases. J gave up 5 bases and V 0 bases, and 7 bases lay outside the gene matches. Per germline, CDR1 KGHDR and CDR2 SFDVKD. The CDR3 extends over 16 amino acids. CDR3 residues: CATSDLGGSRVDTQYF. The CDR3 DNA follows: TGTGCCACCAGTGATTTGGGCGGGAGCCGGGTAGATACGCAGTATTTT.

The chain has TRBV7-9 and TRBJ2-5; a possible D gene is TRBD1 (6 bases). The germline V gene has CDR1 SEHNR and CDR2 FQNEAQ (reference sequence). Trimming shortened V by 5 bases and J by 5 bases, and 12 bases separated the two germline ends. The CDR3 is made up of 13 amino acids. CDR3 in DNA: TGTGCCAGCAGCCCACAGGGCTACGAGACCCAGTACTTC. Its translation is CASSPQGYETQYF.

At least ten counts were recorded for this clonotype. The J gene is TRBJ1-1, the V gene TRBV7-8; a possible D gene is TRBD1 (6 bases). The CDR3 spans 13 residues. CDR1 and CDR2 from the germline V gene are SGHVS and FQNEAQ. V dropped 3 bases and J dropped 5 bases, with 10 bases sitting between them. The CDR3 spells CASSLKGGTEAFF. DNA of the CDR3: TGTGCCAGCAGCTTGAAAGGGGGGACTGAAGCTTTCTTT.

Ten or more counts support this clonotype. The chain uses TRBV5-6 and TRBJ2-7; 7 nucleotides match TRBD2. V was clipped by 6 bases and J by 5 bases; unmatched bases: 23. CDR1 is SGHDT and CDR2 is YYEEEE in the germline V gene. CDR3 length equals 18 residues. CDR3 nucleotide sequence: TGTGCCAGCAACTGGGCTCTGGCTAGCGGTCGGGGGAGGAACGAGCAGTACTTC. This sequence encodes CASNWALASGRGRNEQYF. Filled out from reference TRBV5-6 and TRBJ2-7, the complete variable domain reads DAGVTQSPTHLIKTRGQQVTLRCSPKSGHDTVSWYQQALGQGPQFIFQYYEEEERQRGNFPDRFSGHQFPNYSSELNVNALLLGDSALYLCASNWALASGRGRNEQYFGPGTRLTVT.

The V and J genes are TRBV6-5 and TRBJ1-4; D remains unclear. This CDR3 has 12 amino acids. Trimming stripped 6 bases from V and 4 bases from J, with 6 bases between. CDR1 is MNHEY and CDR2 is SVGAGI in the germline V gene. The CDR3 reads CASRKFNEKLFF. In DNA, the CDR3 is TGTGCCAGCAGGAAATTTAATGAAAAACTGTTTTTT.

This chain joins TRBV20-1 and TRBJ2-5; perhaps TRBD2 as D (5 bases). Germline V gene lookup returns CDR1 DFQATT and CDR2 SNEGSKA (reference sequence). This CDR3 region has 12 residues. V was trimmed by 4 bases and J by 5 bases, leaving 11 bases between them. Here the CDR3 reads CSAISLAETQYF. In DNA, the CDR3 is TGCAGTGCTATATCCCTAGCCGAGACCCAGTACTTC.

This clonotype was detected many times. The V and J genes are TRBV27 and TRBJ1-4; 7 positions agree with TRBD1. The CDR3 runs 15 residues. V lost 5 bases and J lost 4; bases outside the gene matches: 7. Germline CDR1 reads MNHEY; CDR2 reads SMNVEV (reference sequence). The CDR3 DNA reads TGTGCCAGCAGTAACAGACAGGGTGGTAATGAAAAACTGTTTTTT. Translation gives CASSNRQGGNEKLFF. Full variable domain (missing parts from reference TRBV27 and TRBJ1-4): EAQVTQNPRYLITVTGKKLTVTCSQNMNHEYMSWYRQDPGLGLRQIYYSMNVEVTDKGDVPEGYKVSRKEKRNFPLILESPSPNQTSLYFCASSNRQGGNEKLFFGSGTQLSVL.

V usage is TRBV7-8 and J usage is TRBJ1-1; the D is unclear. CDR3 length equals 12 residues. Per the germline V gene, CDR1 is SGHVS and CDR2 is FQNEAQ. Trimming took off 2 bases at V and 3 bases at J, with 4 bases between the two ends. CDR3 loop: CASSLLYTEAFF. The CDR3 region has the DNA TGTGCCAGCAGCTTACTGTACACTGAAGCTTTCTTT.

This clonotype has ten or more counts. The rearrangement joins TRBV6-4 to TRBJ2-2; D is unclear. The germline V gene encodes CDR1 MRHNA and CDR2 SNTAGT. Between the trimmed V and J ends, which lost 4 bases and 0 bases, there was a span of 9 bases. The CDR3 sequence is 15 residues long. CDR3 residues: CASSARRANTGELFF. CDR3 coding DNA: TGTGCCAGCAGTGCGCGCCGCGCGAACACCGGGGAGCTGTTTTTT.

This clonotype showed up just a few times. The chain is built from TRBV24-1 and TRBJ1-5, with D unresolved. There are 12 residues in the CDR3. V was clipped by 2 bases and J by 9 bases, with 7 bases between them. CDR1 and CDR2 from the germline V gene are KGHDR and SFDVKD. The CDR3 here is CATSDYPGPQHF. The CDR3 nucleotides are TGTGCCACCAGTGATTACCCCGGGCCCCAGCATTTT.

This clonotype was found many times. The V and J genes are TRBV6-2 or TRBV6-3 and TRBJ1-5; D uncertain. Looked up from germline, CDR1 is MNHEY and CDR2 is SVGEGT. The V end was cut by 5 bases, the J end by 6 bases, with 11 bases between. The CDR3 covers 13 residues. The CDR3 bases are TGTGCCAGCAGTGACCGTCAGGCTCAGCCCCAGCATTTT. Translated, it gives CASSDRQAQPQHF.

At least ten counts were recorded for this clonotype. The rearrangement links TRBV6-5 to TRBJ2-2; TRBD2 matches 11 bases. The CDR3 length is 16 residues. Germline lookup yields CDR1 MNHEY and CDR2 SVGAGI. The junction had 9 bases not matched to a gene; V was cut back by 5 bases and J by 7 bases. The CDR3 DNA follows: TGTGCCAGCAGTACAAGACTAGCGGGAACGGGCGGGGAGCTGTTTTTT. The encoded protein is CASSTRLAGTGGELFF.